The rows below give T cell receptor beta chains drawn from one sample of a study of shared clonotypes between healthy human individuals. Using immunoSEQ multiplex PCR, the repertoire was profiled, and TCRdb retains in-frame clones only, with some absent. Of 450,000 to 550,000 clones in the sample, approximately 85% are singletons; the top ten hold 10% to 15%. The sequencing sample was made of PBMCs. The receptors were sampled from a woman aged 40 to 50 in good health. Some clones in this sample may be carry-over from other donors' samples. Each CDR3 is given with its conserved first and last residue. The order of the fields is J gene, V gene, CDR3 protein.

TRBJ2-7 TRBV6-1 CASTAGTSGYEQYF
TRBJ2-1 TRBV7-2 CASSLWSGSVGEQFF
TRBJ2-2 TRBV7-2 CASSLAGASGRAGELFF
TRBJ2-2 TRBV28 CASSPGDSHTGELFF
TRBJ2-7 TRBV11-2 CASSARNPPYEQYF
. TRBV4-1 CASSLMTGPYEQYF
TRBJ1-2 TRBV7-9 CASSSGSSMWGYTF
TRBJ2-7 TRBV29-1 CSVEAPTPQGPPNEQYF
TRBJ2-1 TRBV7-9 CASSPRTSGRAYNEQFF
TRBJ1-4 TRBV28 CASSLGQGWEKLFF
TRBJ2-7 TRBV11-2 CASSLGTGPYEQYF
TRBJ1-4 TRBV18 CASSPGPPATNEKLFF
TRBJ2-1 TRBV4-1 CASSQTTGAGLAGVNSYNEQFF
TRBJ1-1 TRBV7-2 CASSSSGTGSNTEAFF
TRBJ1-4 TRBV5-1 CASSLDATNEKLFF
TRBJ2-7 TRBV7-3 CASSLDGQSYEQYF
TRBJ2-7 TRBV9 CASSVGGSSYEQYF
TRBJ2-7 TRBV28 CASDGGSSYEQYF
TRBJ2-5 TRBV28 CASSRPRLRDLLKETQYF
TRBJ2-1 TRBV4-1 CASSQLATSGIAHNEQFF
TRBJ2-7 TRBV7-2 CASSLATGAFNEQYF
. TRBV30 CAWSRDTPYEQYF
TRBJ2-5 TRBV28 CASSPRPDRGRYF
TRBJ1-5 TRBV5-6 CASSTAGSGQPQHF